This T cell receptor (beta chain) was sequenced in a study of T-cell reconstitution after alpha-beta-depleted transplantation in children. Comments on this clonotype: Its antigen is not identified.

Germline CDR1 reads SQVTM; CDR2 reads ANQGSEA. The CDR3 length is 14 residues. V dropped 6 bases and J dropped 1 base, with 14 bases sitting between them. Researchers prepared the TCRbeta library using unique molecular identifiers, the study reports. Via MiXCR, TCRdb re-called the PCR reads, giving one row per CDR3 protein. The profile covers around 960,000 distinct CDR3 sequences, with about 30% appearing a single time and 28% taken by the ten largest. Overall study results and limits: Surviving recipient T cells and thymic progenitors underlay high day-60 TCRbeta diversity in some patients. Roughly two months post-transplant, alpha-beta T cells reportedly originated from several hundred graft clones that had expanded. Newly produced T cells mostly accounted for T-cell counts and diversity one year post-transplant.

Sequencing used PBMCs, mostly from graft donor cells, obtained 360 days after TCRalphabeta/CD19-depleted stem cell transplant. The rearrangement joins TRBV29-1 to TRBJ2-3; D possibly corresponds to TRBD2 (5 bases). This sequence originates from a boy less than two years old who had a stem cell transplant for SCID, so the T cells may come from the graft donor. The CDR3 nucleotides read TGCAGCGTCGAACCCGGGGTTGGCACAGATACGCAGTATTTT. It specifies CSVEPGVGTDTQYF.